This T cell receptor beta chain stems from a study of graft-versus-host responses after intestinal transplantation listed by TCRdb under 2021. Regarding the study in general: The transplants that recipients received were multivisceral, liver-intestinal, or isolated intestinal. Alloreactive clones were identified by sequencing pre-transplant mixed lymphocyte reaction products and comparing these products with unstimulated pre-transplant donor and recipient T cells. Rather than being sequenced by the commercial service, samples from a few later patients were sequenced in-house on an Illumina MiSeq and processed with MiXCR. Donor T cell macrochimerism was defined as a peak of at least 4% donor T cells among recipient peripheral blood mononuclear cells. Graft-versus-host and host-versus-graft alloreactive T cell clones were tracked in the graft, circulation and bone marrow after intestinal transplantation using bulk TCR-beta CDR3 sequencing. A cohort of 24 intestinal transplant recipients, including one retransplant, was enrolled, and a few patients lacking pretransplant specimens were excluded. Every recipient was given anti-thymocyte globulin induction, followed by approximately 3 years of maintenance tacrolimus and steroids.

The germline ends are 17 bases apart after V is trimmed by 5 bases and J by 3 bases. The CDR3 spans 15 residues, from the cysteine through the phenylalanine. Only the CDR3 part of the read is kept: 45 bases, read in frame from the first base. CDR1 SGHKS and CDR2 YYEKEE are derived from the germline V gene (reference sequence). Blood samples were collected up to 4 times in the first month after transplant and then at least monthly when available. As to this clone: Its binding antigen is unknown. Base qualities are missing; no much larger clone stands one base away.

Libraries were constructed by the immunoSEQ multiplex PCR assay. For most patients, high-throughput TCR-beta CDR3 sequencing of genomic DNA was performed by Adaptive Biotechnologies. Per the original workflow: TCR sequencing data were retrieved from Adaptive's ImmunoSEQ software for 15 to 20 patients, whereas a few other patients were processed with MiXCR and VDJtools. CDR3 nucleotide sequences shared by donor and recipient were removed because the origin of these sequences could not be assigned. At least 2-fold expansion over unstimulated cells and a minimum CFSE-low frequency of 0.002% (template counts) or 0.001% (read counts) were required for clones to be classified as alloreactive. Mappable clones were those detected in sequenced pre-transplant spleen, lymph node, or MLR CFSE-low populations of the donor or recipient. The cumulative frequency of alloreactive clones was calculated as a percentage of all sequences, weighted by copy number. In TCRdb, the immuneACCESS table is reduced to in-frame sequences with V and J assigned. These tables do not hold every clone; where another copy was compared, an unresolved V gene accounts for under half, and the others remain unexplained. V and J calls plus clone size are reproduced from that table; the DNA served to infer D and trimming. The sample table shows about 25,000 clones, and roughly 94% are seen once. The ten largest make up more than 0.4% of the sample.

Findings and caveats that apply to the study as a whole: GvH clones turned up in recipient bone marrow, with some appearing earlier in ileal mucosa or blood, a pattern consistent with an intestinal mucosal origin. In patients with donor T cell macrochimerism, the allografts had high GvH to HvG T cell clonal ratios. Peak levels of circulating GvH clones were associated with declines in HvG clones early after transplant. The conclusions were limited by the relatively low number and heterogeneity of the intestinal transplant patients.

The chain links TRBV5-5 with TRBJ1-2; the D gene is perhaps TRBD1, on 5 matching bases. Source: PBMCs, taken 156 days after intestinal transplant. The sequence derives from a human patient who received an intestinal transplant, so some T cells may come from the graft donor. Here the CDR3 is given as CASRDSIPWDYGYTF. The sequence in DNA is TGTGCCAGCAGAGACAGCATTCCCTGGGACTATGGCTACACCTTC.